The sequence of this T cell receptor (beta chain) was determined in a study of T cells in Graves' hyperthyroidism and ophthalmopathy. Using RNA transcripts as the source, TCR beta CDR3 regions were amplified. HTBI primers were used for first-round RT-PCR of the TCR CDR3. In TCRdb, the multiplex PCR reads were re-called with MiXCR into one record per CDR3 protein. The profile covers about 740,000 distinct CDR3 sequences, with 14% appearing a single time and roughly 10% taken by the ten largest. Each diagnosis was grounded in clinical symptoms, serum thyroxine and TRAb, thyroid ultrasound, and orbital computed tomography. Germline V gene lookup returns CDR1 MNHEY and CDR2 SMNVEV (reference sequence). The CDR3 sequence is 14 residues long. V was shortened by 8 bases and J by 7 bases, with 18 bases between the two germline ends.

The rearrangement joins TRBV27 to TRBJ1-5; D perhaps matches TRBD1 (5 bases). This receptor was taken from a woman younger than 30 with Graves' hyperthyroidism. Sequencing input: blood. The CDR3 DNA reads as TGTGCCAGCGGGACTACACTCCCTGGGCAGCCCCAGCATTTT. This translates into CASGTTLPGQPQHF.